This T cell receptor beta chain came from a study of CD8 T cells in Susac syndrome. There are 14 residues in the CDR3. The V gene's germline CDR1 is LNHDA and CDR2 SQIVND (reference sequence). V was cut by 7 bases and J by 3 bases, with 15 bases left in between. TEMRA cells underwent FACS enrichment and CD8+ and CD4+ T cells underwent negative isolation. With random hexamers, reverse transcription was performed on about 0.5 to 1 ug of RNA. TCRdb re-analysed the immunoSEQ multiplex PCR reads in MiXCR, keeping a single row per CDR3 protein. The sample lists some 130,000 distinct CDR3 sequences, over 90% occurring once.

The TCR was taken from a human donor with Susac syndrome. The rearrangement links TRBV19 to TRBJ1-1; perhaps TRBD1 as D (5 bases). The sequenced sample was CD8+ T cells from PBMCs. CDR3 in DNA: TGTGCCAGTACCCCGGACACAGTTTACACTGAAGCTTTCTTT. This sequence encodes CASTPDTVYTEAFF.